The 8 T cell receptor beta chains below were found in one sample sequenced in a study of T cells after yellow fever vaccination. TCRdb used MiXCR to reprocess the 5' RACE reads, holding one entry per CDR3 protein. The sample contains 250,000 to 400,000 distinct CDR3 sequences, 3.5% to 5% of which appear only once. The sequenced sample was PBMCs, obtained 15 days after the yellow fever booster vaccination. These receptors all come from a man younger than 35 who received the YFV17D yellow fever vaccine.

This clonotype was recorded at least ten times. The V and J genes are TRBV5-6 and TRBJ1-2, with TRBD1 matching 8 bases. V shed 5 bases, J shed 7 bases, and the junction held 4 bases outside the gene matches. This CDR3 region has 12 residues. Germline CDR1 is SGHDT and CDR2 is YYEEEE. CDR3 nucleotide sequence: TGTGCCAGCAGATTCGGGACAGGTGGCTACACCTTC. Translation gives CASRFGTGGYTF.

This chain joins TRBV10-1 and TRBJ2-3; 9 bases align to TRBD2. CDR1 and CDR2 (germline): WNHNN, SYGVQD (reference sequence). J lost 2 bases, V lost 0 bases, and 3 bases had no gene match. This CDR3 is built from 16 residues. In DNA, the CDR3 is TGCGCCAGCAGTGAGTCCCTAGCGGGGCACACAGATACGCAGTATTTT. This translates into CASSESLAGHTDTQYF.

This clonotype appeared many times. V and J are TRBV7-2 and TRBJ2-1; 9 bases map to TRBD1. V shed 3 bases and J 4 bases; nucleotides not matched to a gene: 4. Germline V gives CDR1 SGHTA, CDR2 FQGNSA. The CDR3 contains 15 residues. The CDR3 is CASSFDRGEYNEQFF. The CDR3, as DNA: TGTGCCAGCAGCTTCGACAGGGGGGAATACAATGAGCAGTTCTTC.

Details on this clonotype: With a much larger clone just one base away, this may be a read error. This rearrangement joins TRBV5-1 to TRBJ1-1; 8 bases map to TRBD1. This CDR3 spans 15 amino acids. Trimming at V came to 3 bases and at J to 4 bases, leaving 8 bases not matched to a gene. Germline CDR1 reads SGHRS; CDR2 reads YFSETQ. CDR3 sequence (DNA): TGCGCCAGCAGCTCGACCGGGACAGGAATCACTGAAGCTTTCTTT. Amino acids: CASSSTGTGITEAFF.

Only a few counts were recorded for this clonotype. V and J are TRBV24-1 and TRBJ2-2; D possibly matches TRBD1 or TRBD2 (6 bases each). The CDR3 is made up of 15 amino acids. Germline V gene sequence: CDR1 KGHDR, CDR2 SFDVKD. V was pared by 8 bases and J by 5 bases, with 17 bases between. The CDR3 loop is CATTSGGAGTGELFF. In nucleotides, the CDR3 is TGTGCCACCACGTCCGGGGGCGCAGGGACCGGGGAGCTGTTTTTT.

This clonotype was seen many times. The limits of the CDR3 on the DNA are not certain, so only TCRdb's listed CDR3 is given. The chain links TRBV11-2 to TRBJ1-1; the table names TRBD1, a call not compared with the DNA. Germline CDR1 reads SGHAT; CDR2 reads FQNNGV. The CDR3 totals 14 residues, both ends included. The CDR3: CASSFGPGATEAFF.

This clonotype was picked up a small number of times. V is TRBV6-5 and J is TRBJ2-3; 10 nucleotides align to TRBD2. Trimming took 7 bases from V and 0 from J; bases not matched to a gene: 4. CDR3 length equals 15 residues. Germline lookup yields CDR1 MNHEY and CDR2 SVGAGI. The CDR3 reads CASKLAGTSTDTQYF. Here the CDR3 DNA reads TGTGCCAGCAAACTAGCGGGGACGAGCACAGATACGCAGTATTTT.

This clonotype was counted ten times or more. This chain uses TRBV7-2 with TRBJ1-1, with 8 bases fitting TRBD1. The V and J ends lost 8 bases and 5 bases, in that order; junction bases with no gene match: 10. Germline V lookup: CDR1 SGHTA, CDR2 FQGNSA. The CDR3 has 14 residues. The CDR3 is CASAWTGIQTEAFF. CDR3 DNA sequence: TGTGCCAGCGCATGGACAGGGATCCAGACTGAAGCTTTCTTT.